The clone carrying this T cell receptor beta chain was counted between two and nine times. Antigen: not known. V dropped 3 bases and J dropped 2 bases, with 12 bases sitting between them. CDR3 length equals 15 residues. Germline CDR1 is LNHNV and CDR2 is YYDKDF (reference sequence). These data belong to a study of response to subunit inactivated influenza vaccine. Study-wide findings and caveats: That few new T cells are recruited by each seasonal influenza vaccination was the authors' suggestion.

TCRdb ran MiXCR on the RT-PCR reads and lists one entry per CDR3 protein. This table has hundreds of thousands of distinct CDR3 sequences, about 25% appearing once. The chain recombines TRBV15 with TRBJ2-3; D is possibly TRBD2 (5 bases). This sequence was found in a man in his fifties who received an inactivated influenza vaccine. This sample comprised CD4+ T cells sorted from PBMCs, obtained less than 6 days after vaccination. The CDR3 here is CATSRTRGSTDTQYF. The CDR3 region has the DNA TGTGCCACCAGCAGGACAAGAGGGTCCACAGATACGCAGTATTTT.